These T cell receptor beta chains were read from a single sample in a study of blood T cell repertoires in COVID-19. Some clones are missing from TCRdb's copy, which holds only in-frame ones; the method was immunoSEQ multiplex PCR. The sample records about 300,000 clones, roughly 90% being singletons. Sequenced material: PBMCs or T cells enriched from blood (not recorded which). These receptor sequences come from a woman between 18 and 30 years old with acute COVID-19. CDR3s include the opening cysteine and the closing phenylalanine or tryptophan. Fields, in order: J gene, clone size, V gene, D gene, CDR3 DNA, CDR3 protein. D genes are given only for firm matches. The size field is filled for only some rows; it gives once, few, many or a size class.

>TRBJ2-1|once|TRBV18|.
TGTGCCAGCTCACCACCGAGGACAGTCTACAATGAGCAGTTCTTC
CASSPPRTVYNEQFF
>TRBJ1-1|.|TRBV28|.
TGTGCCAGCATCCCTACGACACCGCCGAACACTGAAGCTTTCTTT
CASIPTTPPNTEAFF
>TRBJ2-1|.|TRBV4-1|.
TGCGCCAGCAGCCCTCTAGGGGAGCGTTGGGGGGATGAGCAGTTCTTC
CASSPLGERWGDEQFF
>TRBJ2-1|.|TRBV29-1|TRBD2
TGCAGCGCCGGGGGACTACCTACCTCCTCCTACAATGAGCAGTTCTTC
CSAGGLPTSSYNEQFF
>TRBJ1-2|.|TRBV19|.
TGTGCCAGTAGTATATCCCACAGGGACTATGGCTACACCTTC
CASSISHRDYGYTF
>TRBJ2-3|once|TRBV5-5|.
TGTGCCAGCAGCCCGGGGGAGCGGGCGAGCACAGATACGCAGTATTTT
CASSPGERASTDTQYF
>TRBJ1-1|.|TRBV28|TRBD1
TGTGCCAGCAGTTTATTTCTGGGGACAGTCAACACTGAAGCTTTCTTT
CASSLFLGTVNTEAFF
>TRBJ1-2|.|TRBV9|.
TGTGCCAGCAGCGTAGGGGGGCTCTATGGCTACACCTTC
CASSVGGLYGYTF
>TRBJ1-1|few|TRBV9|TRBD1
TGTGCCAGCAGCTCCGGGACAGGGTTTAACACTGAAGCTTTCTTT
CASSSGTGFNTEAFF
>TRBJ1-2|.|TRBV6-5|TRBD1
TGTGCCAGCAGCCTACTGGACAGGGACTATGGCTACACCTTC
CASSLLDRDYGYTF
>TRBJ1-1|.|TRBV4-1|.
TGCGCCAGCAGCCAACAGGAGGGAGCGAACACTGAAGCTTTCTTT
CASSQQEGANTEAFF
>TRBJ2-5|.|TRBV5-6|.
TGTGCCAGCAGCTCCCCCGGGTACCAAGAGACCCAGTACTTC
CASSSPGYQETQYF
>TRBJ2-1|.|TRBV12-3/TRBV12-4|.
TGTGCCAGCAGTTTAAGGGACAACAATGAGCAGTTCTTC
CASSLRDNNEQFF
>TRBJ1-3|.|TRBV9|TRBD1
TGTGCCAGCAGCCCCCGCTCGGGGACAGAGCATGCTAGAAACACCATATATTTT
CASSPRSGTEHARNTIYF
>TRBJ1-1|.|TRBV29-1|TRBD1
TGCAGCGTTGGGGGACAGGGCGGCACTGAAGCTTTCTTT
CSVGGQGGTEAFF
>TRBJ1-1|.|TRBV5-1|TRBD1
TGCGCCAGCAGCTTATCGCCGGACAGGGGCTCTGAAGCTTTCTTT
CASSLSPDRGSEAFF
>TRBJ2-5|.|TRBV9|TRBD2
TGTGCCAGCAGCGGCCCAGCCAGCGGGAGAAGGGAGACCCAGTACTTC
CASSGPASGRRETQYF
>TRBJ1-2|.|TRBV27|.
TGTGCCAGCAGTTTGAAAGGACACCTTAACTATGGCTACACCTTC
CASSLKGHLNYGYTF
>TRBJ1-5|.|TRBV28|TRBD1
TGTGCCAGCAGTCCACTAGGACAGGTCAATCAGCCCCAGCATTTT
CASSPLGQVNQPQHF
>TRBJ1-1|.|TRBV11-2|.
TGTGCCAGCAGCCCACAGACAGGTAAAACTGAAGCTTTCTTT
CASSPQTGKTEAFF